This TCR beta chain was observed in a study of molecular identifiers for immune sequencing clone quantification. This clonotype has a handful of counts. What it recognizes is unknown. General study findings and limits: Clonotypes topping 20 RNA copies carried over 97% of effector molecules but under 1% of naive ones.

Naive CD8 T cells were sorted as CD8+CD4-CCR7+CD45RA+. CDR1 and CDR2 from the germline V gene are GTSNPN and SVGIG (reference sequence). The length of the CDR3 is 13 residues. V was clipped by 0 bases and J by 1 base, with 6 bases between them. Listed TCR primers, together with previously described methods, were used for the bulk TCR libraries. A single record per CDR3 protein comes from TCRdb applying MiXCR to the PCR reads. The table lists some 680,000 distinct CDR3 sequences, roughly 27% of them singletons, with 0.78% in the top ten. This TCR was sampled from a human donor in good health. Some libraries in this study had Jurkat cell RNA spiked in. The material sequenced was naive CD8+ T cells from blood, with Jurkat cell RNA spiked in. Sample subset: FACS-sorted CD8+CD4-CCR7+CD45RA+ naive T cells. The genes are TRBV30 and TRBJ1-1; unclear D gene. The CDR3, as DNA: TGTGCCTGGAGTGTCTCACAGAACACTGAAGCTTTCTTT. The encoded protein is CAWSVSQNTEAFF.